The clone carrying this T cell receptor beta chain was counted only a few times. CDR1 LGHNA and CDR2 YSLEER come from the germline V gene. The CDR3 loop spans 15 amino acids. V lost 1 base, J lost 2 bases, and 11 bases lay in between. Making TCR cDNA involved 5'RACE template switching, which added UMIs and a universal primer site. Each CDR3 protein gets one entry after TCRdb re-called the 5' RACE reads with MiXCR. Among around 310,000 distinct CDR3 sequences listed, around 4.1% were seen once. These data are taken from a study of T cells after yellow fever vaccination. On the study more broadly: SMART-Seq v4 Ultra Low Input prepared the low-cell-number fractions.

The origin of this receptor is a man aged 18 to 29 who received the YFV17D yellow fever vaccine. The sequencing here drew on PBMCs, taken 5 days after the yellow fever booster vaccination. This chain connects TRBV4-3 to TRBJ1-1; no firm D call. Here the CDR3 reads CASSQGPGENTEAFF. The DNA of the CDR3 is TGCGCCAGCAGCCAAGGACCTGGGGAAAACACTGAAGCTTTCTTT.